These T cell receptor beta chains were read from a single sample in a study of identical twins. TCRdb recomputed calls from the 5' RACE reads with MiXCR, one row per CDR3 protein. The sample records approximately 500,000 distinct CDR3 sequences, roughly 15% being singletons. This sample was also put to use in a study of yellow fever vaccine responses in identical twins.

The sequencing sample was made of CD4+ T cells sorted from blood. Source of these receptors: a woman aged 18 to 35 in good health. The CDR3 runs from the conserved cysteine through the conserved F or W. Fields, in order: J gene, CDR3 length, clone size, V gene, D gene, CDR3 DNA, CDR3 protein. A D gene is named only where the DNA matches it firmly. Size is omitted from some rows. Given values are once, few, many or a class for expanded clones.

>TRBJ1-3|16|few|TRBV27|-
TGTGCCAGCAGTCCGGGGGTGTCTGTTCCTGGAAACACCATATATTTT
CASSPGVSVPGNTIYF
>TRBJ2-5|14|few|TRBV28|-
TGTGCCAGCAGTTTATGGGACAACCAAGAGACCCAGTACTTC
CASSLWDNQETQYF
>TRBJ1-5|13|many|TRBV12-3/TRBV12-4|-
TGTGCCAGCAGTTTGGGGAGCAATCAGCCCCAGCATTTT
CASSLGSNQPQHF
>TRBJ2-3|18|-|TRBV20-1|TRBD2
TGCAGTGCTATATCAGGACTAGCGGGAAACTCCGGCACAGATACGCAGTATTTT
CSAISGLAGNSGTDTQYF
>TRBJ2-7|11|few|TRBV2|-
TGTGCCAGCAGTCCCCCCGGGCAGCAGTACTTC
CASSPPGQQYF
>TRBJ1-2|17|-|TRBV11-3|-
TGTGCCAGCAGCTTAGTAATCGGGCAGTCAACTAACTATGGCTACACCTTC
CASSLVIGQSTNYGYTF
>TRBJ1-1|11|few|TRBV2|-
TGTGCCAGCAGTGGCGGTTATGAAGCTTTCTTT
CASSGGYEAFF
>TRBJ2-2|12|many|TRBV24-1|-
TGTGCCACGGGACAGAACACCGGGGAGCTGTTTTTT
CATGQNTGELFF
>TRBJ1-2|16|few|TRBV5-1|TRBD1
TGCGCCAGCAGCTTGGGAGGACAGGGATCTAACTATGGCTACACCTTC
CASSLGGQGSNYGYTF
>TRBJ2-2|16|-|TRBV6-5|-
TGTGCCAGCAGTTACGGGGGCGGGGTGAACACCGGGGAGCTGTTTTTT
CASSYGGGVNTGELFF
>TRBJ2-1|14|few|TRBV20-1|-
TGCAGTGCTAGGGTCCCAGGGGCCGGGAATGAGCAGTTCTTC
CSARVPGAGNEQFF
>TRBJ1-6|15|-|TRBV7-2|TRBD1
TGTGCCAGCAGCGTCGGACAGGGCCCGGGGTCACCCCTCCACTTT
CASSVGQGPGSPLHF
>TRBJ2-2|15|many|TRBV12-3/TRBV12-4|TRBD1
TGTGCCAGCAGTTTAGGAGGGGGCGGTACCGGGGAGCTGTTTTTT
CASSLGGGGTGELFF